The 4 T cell receptor beta chains below were found in one sample sequenced in a study of shared clonotypes between healthy human individuals. Clones were read by immunoSEQ multiplex PCR, and TCRdb kept only the in-frame ones, dropping some. Here the sample spans more than 1,200,000 clones, around 98.5% being singletons. The sample comprised naive CD4+ T cells sorted from blood. Regarding subset: CD45RA+ positively selected. Every receptor here comes from a man aged 30 to 39 in good health.

The chain uses TRBV9 and TRBJ2-7, with D tentatively TRBD1 (6 bases). CDR1 is SGDLS and CDR2 is YYNGEE in the germline V gene. This CDR3 contains 15 residues. Trimming pared 2 bases from V and 0 bases from J, leaving 12 bases between. DNA of the CDR3: TGTGCCAGCAGCGTGGGGGCGCCCAGCTCCTACGAGCAGTACTTC. Translated: CASSVGAPSSYEQYF.

The chain couples TRBV18 to TRBJ2-5, with TRBD2 matching over 10 bases. The CDR3 length is 16 residues. V lost 5 bases, J lost 4 bases, and 10 bases stayed unmatched. Germline assignment: CDR1 KGHSH and CDR2 LQKENI. The chain's CDR3 is CASSASGSFPGETQYF. As DNA, the CDR3 is TGTGCCAGCTCAGCTAGCGGGAGCTTCCCAGGAGAGACCCAGTACTTC.

The chain links TRBV6-1 to TRBJ2-3; 10 bases agree with TRBD2. The V and J ends lost 4 bases and 2 bases, in that order; junction bases with no gene match: 21. In germline, CDR1 is MNHNS, CDR2 SASEGT. The CDR3 totals 21 residues. The CDR3 loop reads CASSGAVDRQNSGRITDTQYF. The CDR3 nucleotides read TGTGCCAGCAGTGGAGCCGTCGACCGACAGAATAGCGGGAGGATCACAGATACGCAGTATTTT.

This chain links TRBV27 with TRBJ1-4, with unresolved D. Germline loops: CDR1 MNHEY, CDR2 SMNVEV (reference sequence). Trimming stripped 7 bases from V and 0 bases from J, with 15 bases between. This CDR3 has 16 amino acids. The CDR3 sequence is CASTPNFRATNEKLFF. The CDR3 DNA reads as TGTGCCAGCACTCCCAACTTTCGAGCAACTAATGAAAAACTGTTTTTT.